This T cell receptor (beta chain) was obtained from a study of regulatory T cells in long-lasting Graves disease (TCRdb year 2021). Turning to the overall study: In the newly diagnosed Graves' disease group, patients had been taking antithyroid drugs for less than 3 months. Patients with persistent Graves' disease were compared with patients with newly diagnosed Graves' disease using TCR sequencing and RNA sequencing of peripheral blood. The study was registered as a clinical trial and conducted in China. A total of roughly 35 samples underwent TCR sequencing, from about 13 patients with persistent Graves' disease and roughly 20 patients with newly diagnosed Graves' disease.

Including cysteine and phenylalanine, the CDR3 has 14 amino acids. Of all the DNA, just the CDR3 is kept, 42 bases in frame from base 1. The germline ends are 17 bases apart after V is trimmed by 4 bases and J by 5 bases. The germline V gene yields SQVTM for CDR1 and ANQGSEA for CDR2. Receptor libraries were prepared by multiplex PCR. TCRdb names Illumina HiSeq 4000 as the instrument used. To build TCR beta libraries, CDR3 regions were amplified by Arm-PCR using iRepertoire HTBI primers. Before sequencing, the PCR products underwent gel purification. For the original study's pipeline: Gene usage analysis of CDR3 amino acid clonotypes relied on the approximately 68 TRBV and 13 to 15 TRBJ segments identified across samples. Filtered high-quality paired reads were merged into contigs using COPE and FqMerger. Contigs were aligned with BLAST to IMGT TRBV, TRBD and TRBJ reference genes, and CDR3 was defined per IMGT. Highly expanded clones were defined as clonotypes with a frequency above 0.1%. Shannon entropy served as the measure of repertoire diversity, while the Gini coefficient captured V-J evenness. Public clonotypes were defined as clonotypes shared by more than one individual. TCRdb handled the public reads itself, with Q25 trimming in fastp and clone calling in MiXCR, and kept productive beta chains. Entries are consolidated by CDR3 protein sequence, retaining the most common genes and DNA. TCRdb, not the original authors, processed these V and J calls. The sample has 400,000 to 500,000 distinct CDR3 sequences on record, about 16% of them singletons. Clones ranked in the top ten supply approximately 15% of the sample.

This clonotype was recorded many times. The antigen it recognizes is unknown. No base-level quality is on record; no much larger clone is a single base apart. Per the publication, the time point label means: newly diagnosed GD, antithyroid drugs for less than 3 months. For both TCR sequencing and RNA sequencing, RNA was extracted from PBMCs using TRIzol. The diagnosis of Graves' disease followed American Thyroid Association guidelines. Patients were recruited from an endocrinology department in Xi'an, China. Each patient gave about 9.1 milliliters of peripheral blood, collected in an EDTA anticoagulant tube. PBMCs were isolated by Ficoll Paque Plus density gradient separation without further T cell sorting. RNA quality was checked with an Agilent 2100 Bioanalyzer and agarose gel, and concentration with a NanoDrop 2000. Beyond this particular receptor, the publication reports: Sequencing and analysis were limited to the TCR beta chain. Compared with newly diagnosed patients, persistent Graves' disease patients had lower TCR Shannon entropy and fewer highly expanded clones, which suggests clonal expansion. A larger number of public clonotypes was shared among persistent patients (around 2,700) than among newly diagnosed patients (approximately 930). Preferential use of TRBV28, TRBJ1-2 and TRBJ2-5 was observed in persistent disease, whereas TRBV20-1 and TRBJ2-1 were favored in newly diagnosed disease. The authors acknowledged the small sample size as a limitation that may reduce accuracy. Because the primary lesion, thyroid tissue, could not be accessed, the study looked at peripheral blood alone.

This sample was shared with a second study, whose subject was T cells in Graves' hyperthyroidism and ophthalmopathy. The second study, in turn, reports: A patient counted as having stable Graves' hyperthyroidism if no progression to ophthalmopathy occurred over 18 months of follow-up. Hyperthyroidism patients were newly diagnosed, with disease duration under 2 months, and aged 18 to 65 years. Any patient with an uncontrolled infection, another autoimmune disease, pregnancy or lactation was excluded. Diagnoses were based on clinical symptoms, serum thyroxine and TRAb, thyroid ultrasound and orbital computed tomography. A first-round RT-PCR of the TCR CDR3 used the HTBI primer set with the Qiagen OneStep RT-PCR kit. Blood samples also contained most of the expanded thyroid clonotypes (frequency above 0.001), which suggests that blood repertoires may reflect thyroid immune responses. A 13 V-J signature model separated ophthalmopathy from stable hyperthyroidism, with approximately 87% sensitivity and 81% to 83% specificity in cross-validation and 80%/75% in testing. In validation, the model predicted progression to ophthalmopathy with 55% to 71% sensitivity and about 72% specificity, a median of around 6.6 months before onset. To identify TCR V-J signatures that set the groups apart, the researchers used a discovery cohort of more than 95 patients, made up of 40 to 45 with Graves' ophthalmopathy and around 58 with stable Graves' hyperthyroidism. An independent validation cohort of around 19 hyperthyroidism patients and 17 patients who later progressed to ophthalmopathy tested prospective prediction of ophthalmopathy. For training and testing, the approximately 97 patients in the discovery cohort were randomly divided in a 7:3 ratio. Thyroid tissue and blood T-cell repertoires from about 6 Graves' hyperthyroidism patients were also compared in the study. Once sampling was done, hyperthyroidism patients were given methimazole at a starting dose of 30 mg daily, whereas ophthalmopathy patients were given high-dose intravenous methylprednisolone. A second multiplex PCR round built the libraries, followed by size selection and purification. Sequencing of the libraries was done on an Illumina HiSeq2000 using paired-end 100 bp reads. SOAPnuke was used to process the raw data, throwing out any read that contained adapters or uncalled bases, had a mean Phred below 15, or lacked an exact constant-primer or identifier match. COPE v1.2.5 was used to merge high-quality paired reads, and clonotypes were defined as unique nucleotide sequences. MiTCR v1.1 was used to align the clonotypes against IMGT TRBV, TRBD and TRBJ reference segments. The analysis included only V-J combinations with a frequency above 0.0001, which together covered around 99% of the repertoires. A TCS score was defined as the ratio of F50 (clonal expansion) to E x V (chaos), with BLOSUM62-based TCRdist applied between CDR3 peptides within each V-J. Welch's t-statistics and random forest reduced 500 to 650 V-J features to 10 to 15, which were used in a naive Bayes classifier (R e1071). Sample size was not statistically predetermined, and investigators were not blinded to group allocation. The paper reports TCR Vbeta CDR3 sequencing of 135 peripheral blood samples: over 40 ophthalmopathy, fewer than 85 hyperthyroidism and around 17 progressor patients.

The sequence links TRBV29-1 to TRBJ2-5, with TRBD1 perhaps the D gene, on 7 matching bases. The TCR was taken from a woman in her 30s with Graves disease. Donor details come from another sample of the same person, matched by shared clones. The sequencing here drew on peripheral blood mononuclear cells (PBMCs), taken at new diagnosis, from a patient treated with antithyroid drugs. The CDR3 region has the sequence CSVGGTVQGETQYF. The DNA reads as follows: TGCAGCGTTGGCGGGACAGTCCAGGGGGAGACCCAGTACTTC. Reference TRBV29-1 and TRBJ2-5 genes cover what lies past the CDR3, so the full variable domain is SAVISQKPSRDICQRGTSLTIQCQVDSQVTMMFWYRQQPGQSLTLIATANQGSEATYESGFVIDKFPISRPNLTFSTLTVSNMSPEDSSIYLCSVGGTVQGETQYFGPGTRLLVL.